This TCR beta chain was captured in a study of T cells after yellow fever vaccination. Whole-study findings and limits: Shared CD4/CD8 clonotypes were a small share, likely from convergent recombination. A large majority of primary-vaccination clones showed up again after the booster (around 95% CD4, around 90% CD8).

In the case of this clonotype: Its target is unknown.

The study made its TCR cDNA through 5'RACE template switching. That step introduced a universal primer site along with UMIs. MiXCR was run by TCRdb on the 5' RACE reads, yielding one entry per CDR3 protein. Among some 350,000 distinct CDR3 sequences, approximately 4% were seen once, and the ten largest hold 20% to 25%. The CDR3 is 17 amino acids. With V trimmed by 0 bases and J by 2 bases, 9 bases remained unmatched. The germline V gene encodes CDR1 SGHRS and CDR2 YFSETQ. The TCR comes from a man aged 18 to 29 who received the YFV17D yellow fever vaccine. This specimen was PBMCs, taken 5 days after the yellow fever booster vaccination. V usage is TRBV5-1 and J usage is TRBJ2-3; 7 bases fit TRBD2. CDR3 protein: CASSLAVSSGNTDTQYF. CDR3 nucleotide sequence: TGCGCCAGCAGCTTGGCGGTTTCTAGCGGAAACACAGATACGCAGTATTTT.